Included here is one T cell receptor beta chain sequence, with context. These data belong to a study of T cell clonotyping in hematopoietic cell transplantation. Time point specified: recipient sample about 28 days before transplant, after cytoreduction. This table comes from immunoSEQ multiplex PCR, and its TCRdb copy is limited to in-frame clones, with some not included. The table shows tens of thousands of clones, with 85% to 90% occurring only once. The germline gives CDR1 LNHDA, CDR2 SQIVND (reference sequence). Trimming took 7 bases from V and 5 from J; bases not matched to a gene: 7. This CDR3 comprises 14 residues.

The material sequenced was peripheral blood mononuclear cells, taken before stem cell transplant. This rearrangement joins TRBV19 to TRBJ1-5; TRBD1 matches at 8 bases. This TCR was recovered from a man aged 60 to 69 with biphenotypic leukemia. Some clones in this sample may be carry-over from other donors' samples. CDR3 coding DNA: TGTGCCAGTAACCCGGACAGGGAAGATCAGCCCCAGCATTTT. Amino acid sequence: CASNPDREDQPQHF.